Following are 26 T cell receptor beta chains from one sample sequenced in a study of STAT5B mutations in CD4+ large granular lymphocyte leukemia. The data were produced by immunoSEQ multiplex PCR, yet TCRdb's version contains in-frame clones alone and is incomplete. The sample includes 20,000 to 25,000 clones, around three quarters seen only once; the top ten take 0.42%. Material for sequencing was CD4+ T cells from blood buffy coats. Every receptor here comes from a human donor in good health.

The J gene is TRBJ2-5, the V gene TRBV6-1; D could derive from TRBD1 or TRBD2 (5 bases each). Germline V gene data show CDR1 as MNHNS and CDR2 as SASEGT. The CDR3 runs 13 residues. The V end lost 3 bases, the J end lost 9 bases, and 14 bases lay between the germline ends. The CDR3 DNA sequence: TGTGCCAGCAGTGATGTCAGGGACGGGGCCCAGTACTTC. It codes for CASSDVRDGAQYF.

The chain carries TRBV14 and TRBJ2-7, with 9 bases aligning to TRBD1. This CDR3 is built from 15 residues. V shed 4 bases, J shed 7 bases, and the junction held 11 bases outside the gene matches. CDR1 SGHDN and CDR2 FVKESK come from the germline V gene. The CDR3 DNA follows: TGTGCCAGCAGCCGTTACAGGGGGCTTCGGACGGAGCAGTACTTC. It encodes CASSRYRGLRTEQYF.

V gene TRBV7-8 combines with J gene TRBJ2-7; no clear D gene. V lost 1 base and J 2 bases, leaving 9 bases between the germline ends. Germline-derived CDR1 and CDR2 are SGHVS and FQNEAQ. The length of the CDR3 is 14 residues. CDR3 nucleotide sequence: TGTGCCAGCAGCTTAGAAACTCCAGCCTACGAGCAGTACTTC. It is translated as CASSLETPAYEQYF.

The chain has TRBV5-6 and TRBJ1-4; D remains unclear. Trimming removed 4 bases from V and 0 bases from J, with 4 bases in between. Germline loops: CDR1 SGHDT, CDR2 YYEEEE. This CDR3 has 13 residues. CDR3 sequence reads: CASSLTTNEKLFF. The CDR3 coding sequence is TGTGCCAGCAGCCTAACAACTAATGAAAAACTGTTTTTT.

This clone has only one observation. The rearrangement joins TRBV5-4 to TRBJ2-1; no reliable D call. The CDR3 is 13 amino acids. With 0 bases removed from V and 4 bases from J, the gap between germline ends came to 5 bases. The germline V gene encodes CDR1 SGHNT and CDR2 YYREEE (reference sequence). For the CDR3, the DNA is TGTGCCAGCAGCTTGGAGAATTACAATGAGCAGTTCTTC. Its protein is CASSLENYNEQFF.

This clone appeared a single time. The chain links TRBV12-5 to TRBJ2-7; TRBD1 or TRBD2 may be the D gene (5 bases each). V lost 7 bases, J lost 2 bases, and 27 bases lay in between. This CDR3 contains 18 residues. From germline, CDR1 is LGHNT and CDR2 FRNRAP. This CDR3 reads CASVKGILERGWTYEQYF. CDR3 sequence (DNA): TGTGCTAGTGTCAAGGGGATCTTAGAGAGGGGATGGACCTACGAGCAGTACTTC.

The V and J genes are TRBV6-6 and TRBJ2-5; D may correspond to TRBD1 or TRBD2 (5 bases each). The V end was cut by 2 bases, the J end by 7 bases, with 17 bases between. The CDR3 sequence is 15 residues long. Germline V gives CDR1 MNHNY, CDR2 SVGAGI (reference sequence). CDR3 coding DNA: TGTGCCAGCAGTTACGAGGGGAGTCAGTCCGGGACCCAGTACTTC. Residues: CASSYEGSQSGTQYF.

V and J are TRBV10-1 and TRBJ2-2, with D possibly being TRBD2 (5 bases). This CDR3 contains 14 residues. Germline V CDR1 and CDR2: WNHNN, SYGVQD (reference sequence). V shed 0 bases and J shed 5 bases, with 7 bases lying between them. This chain's CDR3 is CASSESSGTGELFF. The CDR3 DNA reads TGCGCCAGCAGTGAGTCGTCGGGGACCGGGGAGCTGTTTTTT.

In regard to this clone: Other DNA sequences in this sample translate to the same CDR3. The chain is built from TRBV20-1 and TRBJ2-5; D is unclear. Germline V lookup: CDR1 DFQATT, CDR2 SNEGSKA (reference sequence). The V and J ends lost 3 bases and 1 base respectively, with 3 bases between them. The CDR3 spans 11 residues. This chain's CDR3 is CSARVQETQYF. The CDR3 nucleotides read TGCAGTGCTAGGGTCCAAGAGACCCAGTACTTC.

The V call is TRBV10-1, the J call TRBJ1-5; the D gene is possibly TRBD1 (6 bases). Germline assignment: CDR1 WNHNN and CDR2 SYGVQD (reference sequence). V lost 3 bases and J lost 4, with 7 bases in between. The CDR3 is made up of 13 amino acids. The CDR3 region has the DNA TGCGCCAGCAGTGAACAGGGTAATCAGCCCCAGCATTTT. This encodes CASSEQGNQPQHF.

V usage is TRBV18 and J usage is TRBJ2-5; TRBD2 might be the D (6 bases). This CDR3 contains 14 residues. Trimming shortened V by 2 bases and J by 3 bases, and 10 bases separated the two germline ends. Germline values: CDR1 KGHSH, CDR2 LQKENI. The DNA for the CDR3 is TGTGCCAGCTCACCAATGGGAGGAGAAGAGACCCAGTACTTC. As protein: CASSPMGGEETQYF.

This rearrangement joins TRBV10-2 to TRBJ1-1, with D maybe TRBD1 (5 bases). Germline loops: CDR1 WSHSY, CDR2 SAAADI. This CDR3 region has 15 residues. The germline V and J ends were trimmed by 3 bases and 3 bases, with 14 bases remaining between them. The CDR3 spells CASSDGWGVDTEAFF. As DNA, the CDR3 is TGCGCCAGCAGTGACGGGTGGGGCGTGGACACTGAAGCTTTCTTT.

V and J are TRBV6-6 and TRBJ1-1; D call uncertain. The V gene's germline CDR1 is MNHNY and CDR2 SVGAGI (reference sequence). CDR3 size: 13 residues. V lost 0 bases and J 5 bases, leaving 7 bases between the germline ends. CDR3 residues: CASSYSTGTEAFF. The CDR3 bases are TGTGCCAGCAGTTACTCGACTGGTACTGAAGCTTTCTTT.

This CDR3 is CASRGEAGSTEAFF. In nucleotides, the CDR3 is TGTGCCAGCAGGGGTGAGGCCGGGTCCACTGAAGCTTTCTTT. This chain connects TRBV6-1 to TRBJ1-1; D uncertain. In germline, CDR1 is MNHNS, CDR2 SASEGT. This CDR3 is 14 amino acids long. Trimming removed 6 bases from V and 4 bases from J, with 15 bases in between.

The chain employs TRBV5-5 and TRBJ2-3; TRBD2 aligns across 10 bases. Germline V gene data show CDR1 as SGHKS and CDR2 as YYEKEE (reference sequence). The CDR3 is made up of 17 amino acids. V lost 4 bases and J lost 0; bases outside the gene matches: 8. This CDR3 reads CASSPRTSGLSTDTQYF. The CDR3 bases are TGTGCCAGCAGCCCGAGGACTAGCGGCCTGAGCACAGATACGCAGTATTTT. The full variable domain, completed using reference TRBV5-5 and TRBJ2-3, is DAGVTQSPTHLIKTRGQQVTLRCSPISGHKSVSWYQQVLGQGPQFIFQYYEKEERGRGNFPDRFSARQFPNYSSELNVNALLLGDSALYLCASSPRTSGLSTDTQYFGPGTRLTVL.

The chain combines TRBV18 with TRBJ2-7, with TRBD2 as a possible D gene (5 bases). V was pared by 2 bases and J by 2 bases, with 10 bases between. CDR3 length equals 14 residues. The germline V gene has CDR1 KGHSH and CDR2 LQKENI. The CDR3 nucleotides are TGTGCCAGCTCACCAACCGGGGAGACCTACGAGCAGTACTTC. Its translation: CASSPTGETYEQYF.

This clone is a singleton in its sample. V is TRBV6-4 and J is TRBJ1-2; D remains ambiguous. CDR3 length: 15 residues. Germline V gives CDR1 MRHNA, CDR2 SNTAGT. The V end was cut by 6 bases, the J end by 0 bases, with 14 bases between. CDR3 bases: TGTGCCAGCAGCCCCTCGCTGGGGACTAACTATGGCTACACCTTC. This sequence encodes CASSPSLGTNYGYTF.

The V gene is TRBV9, the J gene TRBJ1-1; D may be TRBD1 (5 bases). CDR3 length equals 14 residues. CDR1 SGDLS and CDR2 YYNGEE come from the germline V gene. Trimming shortened V by 4 bases and J by 5 bases, and 15 bases separated the two germline ends. DNA of the CDR3: TGTGCCAGCAGCCCAACGTATGGGGGGACTGAAGCTTTCTTT. This translates into CASSPTYGGTEAFF.

This chain connects TRBV27 to TRBJ2-5; tentatively, D is TRBD1 or TRBD2 (5 bases each). Germline V gene sequence: CDR1 MNHEY, CDR2 SMNVEV (reference sequence). This CDR3 is 14 amino acids long. V lost 6 bases and J 2 bases, leaving 13 bases between the germline ends. This chain's CDR3 is CASSPGRLQETQYF. The CDR3 nucleotides read TGTGCCAGCAGCCCGGGACGGCTTCAAGAGACCCAGTACTTC.

The chain employs TRBV5-6 and TRBJ1-2; maybe TRBD1 (5 bases). Germline loops: CDR1 SGHDT, CDR2 YYEEEE. The CDR3 consists of 13 residues. With 4 bases removed from V and 8 bases from J, the gap between germline ends came to 15 bases. CDR3 region: CASSQGQPWGYTF. CDR3 coding DNA: TGTGCCAGCAGCCAGGGCCAGCCGTGGGGCTACACCTTC.

The rearrangement uses TRBV5-1 and TRBJ2-7, with 9 bases identical to TRBD2. J was trimmed by 4 bases and V by 0 bases; bases with no gene match: 5. Germline CDR1 and CDR2: SGHRS and YFSETQ. The CDR3 runs 15 residues. This CDR3 is CASSLGAGGWYEQYF. For the CDR3, the DNA is TGCGCCAGCAGCTTGGGGGCGGGAGGGTGGTACGAGCAGTACTTC.

V is TRBV11-2 and J is TRBJ2-1; TRBD2 might be the D (6 bases). Per the germline V gene, CDR1 is SGHAT and CDR2 is FQNNGV. The CDR3 contains 13 residues. V lost 5 bases and J 2 bases, leaving 7 bases between the germline ends. CDR3 in DNA: TGTGCCAGCAGCCGCGGGGCCTACAATGAGCAGTTCTTC. It is translated as CASSRGAYNEQFF.

This chain connects TRBV6-1 to TRBJ1-6; 8 bases are a match to TRBD1. This CDR3 region has 16 residues. From germline, CDR1 is MNHNS and CDR2 SASEGT. Trimming took 4 bases from V and 6 from J; bases not matched to a gene: 8. The CDR3 DNA follows: TGTGCCAGCAGTGCACGACCGACAGGGGTTAATTCACCCCTCCACTTT. It codes for CASSARPTGVNSPLHF.

In its sample, this clone was seen a few times. The CDR3 loop is CASTLAGGFYNEQFF. The CDR3 bases are TGTGCCAGCACTTTAGCGGGAGGATTTTATAATGAGCAGTTCTTC. This chain uses TRBV5-4 with TRBJ2-1; TRBD2 matches at 10 bases. The CDR3 is 15 residues long. Trimming at V came to 6 bases and at J to 7 bases, leaving 10 bases not matched to a gene. Germline values: CDR1 SGHNT, CDR2 YYREEE (reference sequence).

The chain uses TRBV29-1 and TRBJ2-7; TRBD2 matches at 9 bases. In germline, CDR1 is SQVTM, CDR2 ANQGSEA. After removal of 5 bases from V and 2 bases from J, the junction contained 7 bases not matched to a gene. The CDR3 spans 14 residues. The CDR3 protein is CSVIGPSGTYEQYF. In DNA form, the CDR3 reads TGCAGCGTTATTGGGCCTAGCGGGACCTACGAGCAGTACTTC.

The J gene is TRBJ2-1, the V gene TRBV30, with D unresolved. Germline CDR1 and CDR2: GTSNPN and SVGIG (reference sequence). CDR3 length: 13 residues. V was trimmed by 2 bases and J by 7 bases, leaving 12 bases between them. DNA for the CDR3: TGTGCCTGGAGTAGGCGACTGGGGAATGAGCAGTTCTTC. As protein: CAWSRRLGNEQFF.